This is a list of T cell receptor beta chains from one sample in a study of blood T cell repertoires in COVID-19. Generated by immunoSEQ multiplex PCR, the TCRdb table keeps only in-frame clones and is missing some. Of about 200,000 clones in the sample, 65% to 90% were seen once. The sequenced material came from peripheral blood. The receptor source for this set is a man over 45 with active or convalescent COVID-19. Each CDR3 is given with its conserved first and last residue. Fields, in order: clone size, V gene, J gene, D gene, CDR3 DNA, CDR3 protein. A D gene is named only where the DNA matches it firmly. Clone sizes are given selectively: once, few, many, or a class where the clone is expanded.

abundance: NA
v_gene: TRBV6-5
j_gene: TRBJ1-1
d_gene: NA
CDR3nt: TGTGCCAGCAGTTACTCCCTGAAAGGGGGGGATACTGAAGCTTTCTTT
CDR3aa: CASSYSLKGGDTEAFF

abundance: NA
v_gene: TRBV15
j_gene: TRBJ1-4
d_gene: NA
CDR3nt: TGTGCCACCAGCAGAGATCTCAATGAAAAACTGTTTTTT
CDR3aa: CATSRDLNEKLFF

abundance: NA
v_gene: TRBV7-6
j_gene: TRBJ1-4
d_gene: TRBD1
CDR3nt: TGTGCCAGCAGCTTAGCAGCCGGGACAGGGGCTAATGAAAAACTGTTTTTT
CDR3aa: CASSLAAGTGANEKLFF

abundance: NA
v_gene: TRBV7-9
j_gene: TRBJ1-2
d_gene: TRBD1
CDR3nt: TGTGCCAGCAGCCGGACAGGGAACTATGGCTACACCTTC
CDR3aa: CASSRTGNYGYTF

abundance: few
v_gene: TRBV6-5
j_gene: TRBJ2-5
d_gene: TRBD1
CDR3nt: TGTGCCAGCAGCGGGGACAGGGGGCTAGCGGGGACCCAGTACTTC
CDR3aa: CASSGDRGLAGTQYF

abundance: many
v_gene: TRBV7-9
j_gene: TRBJ1-4
d_gene: TRBD1
CDR3nt: TGTGCCAGCAGCTCCCGACAGGGGGAAAAACTGTTTTTT
CDR3aa: CASSSRQGEKLFF

abundance: NA
v_gene: TRBV5-1
j_gene: TRBJ2-5
d_gene: NA
CDR3nt: TGCGCCAGCAGCCCGGGGACACAAGAGACCCAGTACTTC
CDR3aa: CASSPGTQETQYF

abundance: NA
v_gene: TRBV20-1
j_gene: TRBJ2-1
d_gene: TRBD2
CDR3nt: TGCAGTGCTAGTGAACTAGCGGGGGAACATTACAATGAGCAGTTCTTC
CDR3aa: CSASELAGEHYNEQFF

abundance: NA
v_gene: TRBV7-8
j_gene: TRBJ2-5
d_gene: NA
CDR3nt: TGTGCCAGCAGCTCGACCGGGGGGACCCAGTACTTC
CDR3aa: CASSSTGGTQYF

abundance: NA
v_gene: TRBV11-2
j_gene: TRBJ2-6
d_gene: NA
CDR3nt: TGTGCCAGCAGCTTAGTGGGCTCCTCTGGGGCCAACGTCCTGACTTTC
CDR3aa: CASSLVGSSGANVLTF

abundance: NA
v_gene: TRBV27
j_gene: TRBJ1-5
d_gene: NA
CDR3nt: TGTGCCAGCAGTTTAGGGCGCCTGAATCAGCCCCAGCATTTT
CDR3aa: CASSLGRLNQPQHF

abundance: NA
v_gene: TRBV5-4
j_gene: TRBJ1-4
d_gene: TRBD1
CDR3nt: TGTGCCAGCAGCGGTGGACAGGATGAAAAACTGTTTTTT
CDR3aa: CASSGGQDEKLFF

abundance: NA
v_gene: TRBV5-1
j_gene: TRBJ2-5
d_gene: NA
CDR3nt: TGCGCCAGCAGCCTCCTCCCGGGACTGTCGTTAGAGACCCAGTACTTC
CDR3aa: CASSLLPGLSLETQYF

abundance: NA
v_gene: TRBV5-6
j_gene: TRBJ1-4
d_gene: NA
CDR3nt: TGTGCCAGCAGCTTGGGAGGAGGAAAACTGTTTTTT
CDR3aa: CASSLGGGKLFF

abundance: NA
v_gene: TRBV27
j_gene: TRBJ2-7
d_gene: TRBD1
CDR3nt: TGTGCCAGCAGTTTATTCAGGGGGAGCTCCTACGAGCAGTACTTC
CDR3aa: CASSLFRGSSYEQYF

abundance: NA
v_gene: TRBV28
j_gene: TRBJ1-4
d_gene: NA
CDR3nt: TGTGCCAGCAGGGAGGGCGGGACCGATTCCCTCGGAAAACTGTTTTTT
CDR3aa: CASREGGTDSLGKLFF

abundance: NA
v_gene: TRBV2
j_gene: TRBJ1-5
d_gene: TRBD1
CDR3nt: TGTGCCAGCAGTTTTCCGGGACAGGGGAATTTGCGCAATCAGCCCCAGCATTTT
CDR3aa: CASSFPGQGNLRNQPQHF

abundance: once
v_gene: TRBV27
j_gene: TRBJ1-1
d_gene: NA
CDR3nt: TGTGCCAGCAGTTTATCCGGGGGCACTGAAGCTTTCTTT
CDR3aa: CASSLSGGTEAFF

abundance: NA
v_gene: TRBV5-6
j_gene: TRBJ2-4
d_gene: TRBD1
CDR3nt: TGTGCCAGCAGCTTGGCCAGACAGGGGGCTTGGAACATTCAGTACTTC
CDR3aa: CASSLARQGAWNIQYF

abundance: NA
v_gene: TRBV30
j_gene: TRBJ1-5
d_gene: TRBD1
CDR3nt: TGTGCCTGGAGTACGGACAGGGGTAGTCAGCCCCAGCATTTT
CDR3aa: CAWSTDRGSQPQHF

abundance: NA
v_gene: TRBV5-5
j_gene: TRBJ2-3
d_gene: TRBD1
CDR3nt: TGTGCCAGCAGCTTGGGACAGGGCCTTATTACAGATACGCAGTATTTT
CDR3aa: CASSLGQGLITDTQYF

abundance: few
v_gene: TRBV6-5
j_gene: TRBJ2-6
d_gene: NA
CDR3nt: TGTGCCAGCAGTTACGGCGGGGCCAACGTCCTGACTTTC
CDR3aa: CASSYGGANVLTF

abundance: NA
v_gene: TRBV18
j_gene: TRBJ2-3
d_gene: NA
CDR3nt: TGTGCCAGCTCACCTCCGGGACTCAGCGGTGGAGATACGCAGTATTTT
CDR3aa: CASSPPGLSGGDTQYF

abundance: NA
v_gene: TRBV6-2/TRBV6-3
j_gene: TRBJ1-5
d_gene: NA
CDR3nt: TGTGCCAGCAGCTCTTTTAGCAATCAGCCCCAGCATTTT
CDR3aa: CASSSFSNQPQHF

abundance: NA
v_gene: TRBV10-3
j_gene: TRBJ2-7
d_gene: NA
CDR3nt: TGTGCCATCACCGAACAGGTTAACTACGAGCAGTACTTC
CDR3aa: CAITEQVNYEQYF

abundance: NA
v_gene: TRBV5-6
j_gene: TRBJ1-4
d_gene: NA
CDR3nt: TGTGCCAGCAGCTTGTGGAGGTTTGAAAAACTGTTTTTT
CDR3aa: CASSLWRFEKLFF

abundance: NA
v_gene: TRBV5-6
j_gene: TRBJ1-6
d_gene: NA
CDR3nt: TGTGCCAGCAGCTTGGAGTGGAGCTCCTATAATTCACCCCTCCACTTT
CDR3aa: CASSLEWSSYNSPLHF

abundance: NA
v_gene: TRBV18
j_gene: TRBJ1-3
d_gene: TRBD1
CDR3nt: TGTGCCAGCTCACCACCGGGACAGGGGATCTCTGGAAACACCATATATTTT
CDR3aa: CASSPPGQGISGNTIYF

abundance: NA
v_gene: TRBV19
j_gene: TRBJ2-3
d_gene: NA
CDR3nt: TGTGCCAGTAGCGTTCTCGACAGATCCCCAGATACGCAGTATTTT
CDR3aa: CASSVLDRSPDTQYF